A selection of T cell receptor beta chains follows, all from one sample in a study of early T cells in non-severe SARS-CoV-2 infection. MiXCR, applied by TCRdb to the 5' RACE reads, yields one record per CDR3 protein. The repertoire includes 69,000 or so distinct CDR3 sequences, approximately 9.5% of them detected once, and under 7% sits in the top ten. Sample: whole blood. The source of these receptors is an adult who was a healthcare worker with PCR-confirmed SARS-CoV-2 infection or an uninfected control (not recorded which). Both conserved end residues are part of each CDR3. The order of the fields is D gene, clone size, J gene, V gene, CDR3 protein, CDR3 DNA. D genes are given only for firm matches. Clone size, where shown, is once, few, many, or a class for clones that have expanded.

d_call: TRBD1
clone_size: -
j_call: TRBJ1-6
v_call: TRBV25-1
cdr3_aa: CASSDDGQGASSPLHF
cdr3_nt: TGTGCCAGCAGCGACGATGGACAGGGGGCTAGTTCACCCCTCCACTTT

d_call: TRBD2
clone_size: many
j_call: TRBJ2-3
v_call: TRBV5-1
cdr3_aa: CASSGGLAYTTDTQYF
cdr3_nt: TGCGCCAGCAGCGGAGGACTAGCGTACACCACAGATACGCAGTATTTT

d_call: TRBD1
clone_size: many
j_call: TRBJ2-1
v_call: TRBV29-1
cdr3_aa: CSVGQVHNEQFF
cdr3_nt: TGCAGCGTCGGACAGGTGCACAATGAGCAGTTCTTC

d_call: -
clone_size: -
j_call: TRBJ2-1
v_call: TRBV5-1
cdr3_aa: CASSTALAMALNEQFF
cdr3_nt: TGCGCCAGCAGCACTGCGCTAGCCATGGCCCTCAATGAGCAGTTCTTC

d_call: -
clone_size: many
j_call: TRBJ2-5
v_call: TRBV7-2
cdr3_aa: CASSFWTAQETQYF
cdr3_nt: TGTGCCAGCAGCTTTTGGACAGCCCAAGAGACCCAGTACTTC

d_call: TRBD2
clone_size: -
j_call: TRBJ2-1
v_call: TRBV11-2
cdr3_aa: CASSPTTSGRAVEQFF
cdr3_nt: TGTGCCAGCAGCCCAACGACTAGCGGGAGGGCCGTTGAGCAGTTCTTC

d_call: TRBD1
clone_size: many
j_call: TRBJ2-5
v_call: TRBV10-3
cdr3_aa: CAISASTGDQETQYF
cdr3_nt: TGTGCCATCAGTGCCTCGACAGGGGATCAAGAGACCCAGTACTTC

d_call: -
clone_size: -
j_call: TRBJ2-1
v_call: TRBV24-1
cdr3_aa: CATRDLFVNEQFF
cdr3_nt: TGTGCCACCAGGGATTTGTTCGTAAATGAGCAGTTCTTC

d_call: TRBD1
clone_size: few
j_call: TRBJ2-1
v_call: TRBV20-1
cdr3_aa: CSAATGGGTYNEQFF
cdr3_nt: TGCAGTGCCGCGACAGGGGGCGGCACCTACAATGAGCAGTTCTTC

d_call: -
clone_size: many
j_call: TRBJ1-1
v_call: TRBV5-1
cdr3_aa: CASSLFRGETEAFF
cdr3_nt: TGCGCCAGCAGCTTGTTCAGGGGCGAGACTGAAGCTTTCTTT

d_call: TRBD2
clone_size: -
j_call: TRBJ2-3
v_call: TRBV7-2
cdr3_aa: CASSLASGYSTDTQYF
cdr3_nt: TGTGCCAGCAGCTTAGCTAGCGGGTATAGCACAGATACGCAGTATTTT

d_call: TRBD2
clone_size: -
j_call: TRBJ2-7
v_call: TRBV10-3
cdr3_aa: CAISGSGSTYEQYF
cdr3_nt: TGTGCCATCAGCGGAAGCGGGAGCACCTACGAGCAGTACTTC

d_call: -
clone_size: few
j_call: TRBJ2-7
v_call: TRBV10-3
cdr3_aa: CAISDLREPSSYEQYF
cdr3_nt: TGTGCCATCAGTGACCTGCGTGAACCCAGCTCCTACGAGCAGTACTTC

d_call: TRBD2
clone_size: few
j_call: TRBJ2-3
v_call: TRBV5-4
cdr3_aa: CASSAPQRGGRVEQYF
cdr3_nt: TGTGCCAGCAGCGCCCCTCAGCGGGGGGGAAGGGTAGAGCAGTATTTT

d_call: TRBD2
clone_size: many
j_call: TRBJ2-4
v_call: TRBV16
cdr3_aa: CASSQSGGGAKNIQYF
cdr3_nt: TGTGCCAGCAGCCAATCGGGCGGGGGAGCCAAAAACATTCAGTACTTC

d_call: -
clone_size: -
j_call: TRBJ1-5
v_call: TRBV27
cdr3_aa: CASRVRGEGQPQHF
cdr3_nt: TGTGCCAGCAGGGTCAGGGGTGAAGGGCAGCCCCAGCATTTT

d_call: -
clone_size: -
j_call: TRBJ2-3
v_call: TRBV14
cdr3_aa: CASSRLLTGMGTDTQYF
cdr3_nt: TGTGCCAGCAGCCGACTATTAACAGGAATGGGCACAGATACGCAGTATTTT

d_call: -
clone_size: few
j_call: TRBJ2-2
v_call: TRBV11-3
cdr3_aa: CASSPTRTGELFF
cdr3_nt: TGTGCCAGCAGCCCAACCCGGACCGGGGAGCTGTTTTTT

d_call: -
clone_size: -
j_call: TRBJ2-7
v_call: TRBV7-2
cdr3_aa: CASSLEPASSYEQYF
cdr3_nt: TGTGCCAGCAGCTTAGAGCCAGCCAGCTCCTACGAGCAGTACTTC

d_call: -
clone_size: many
j_call: TRBJ1-4
v_call: TRBV13
cdr3_aa: CASSLRPNEKLFF
cdr3_nt: TGTGCCAGCAGCTTAAGGCCTAATGAAAAACTGTTTTTT

d_call: -
clone_size: once
j_call: TRBJ2-7
v_call: TRBV18
cdr3_aa: CASSRAPGSEQYF
cdr3_nt: TGTGCCAGCTCACGCGCCCCGGGGTCTGAGCAGTACTTC

d_call: -
clone_size: many
j_call: TRBJ2-7
v_call: TRBV4-2
cdr3_aa: CASSPTRGGGYEQYF
cdr3_nt: TGTGCCAGCAGCCCCACTCGCGGGGGCGGGTACGAGCAGTACTTC

d_call: -
clone_size: -
j_call: TRBJ1-1
v_call: TRBV7-2
cdr3_aa: CASSIYTEAFF
cdr3_nt: TGTGCCAGCAGTATCTACACTGAAGCTTTCTTT

d_call: -
clone_size: few
j_call: TRBJ1-5
v_call: TRBV9
cdr3_aa: CASSVGTGPDQPQHF
cdr3_nt: TGTGCCAGCAGCGTAGGAACAGGCCCCGATCAGCCCCAGCATTTT

d_call: -
clone_size: many
j_call: TRBJ2-5
v_call: TRBV15
cdr3_aa: CATSRDVIETQYF
cdr3_nt: TGTGCCACCAGCAGAGACGTTATAGAGACCCAGTACTTC

d_call: -
clone_size: few
j_call: TRBJ2-2
v_call: TRBV11-2
cdr3_aa: CASSLFRQAGISGELFF
cdr3_nt: TGTGCCAGCAGCTTATTTCGGCAGGCGGGAATAAGCGGGGAGCTGTTTTTT

d_call: -
clone_size: many
j_call: TRBJ1-2
v_call: TRBV6-1
cdr3_aa: CASWGRGNYGYTF
cdr3_nt: TGTGCCTCGTGGGGCAGGGGAAACTATGGCTACACCTTC

d_call: TRBD1
clone_size: many
j_call: TRBJ2-2
v_call: TRBV28
cdr3_aa: CASSPDRVIDTGELFF
cdr3_nt: TGTGCCAGCAGTCCGGACAGGGTCATTGACACCGGGGAGCTGTTTTTT

d_call: TRBD1
clone_size: many
j_call: TRBJ1-2
v_call: TRBV18
cdr3_aa: CASSPYPGTGYGYTF
cdr3_nt: TGTGCCAGCTCACCTTATCCCGGGACAGGGTATGGCTACACCTTC

d_call: -
clone_size: many
j_call: TRBJ2-6
v_call: TRBV12-5
cdr3_aa: CASGPTLDFSGANVLTF
cdr3_nt: TGTGCTAGTGGTCCGACATTGGATTTCTCTGGGGCCAACGTCCTGACTTTC

d_call: -
clone_size: few
j_call: TRBJ1-2
v_call: TRBV18
cdr3_aa: CASSDGGDGYTF
cdr3_nt: TGTGCCAGCTCAGACGGTGGGGATGGCTACACCTTC

d_call: -
clone_size: -
j_call: TRBJ1-2
v_call: TRBV11-2
cdr3_aa: CASSLDRANGYTF
cdr3_nt: TGTGCCAGCAGCTTAGATAGAGCGAATGGCTACACCTTC

d_call: -
clone_size: -
j_call: TRBJ2-7
v_call: TRBV5-1
cdr3_aa: CASSLDNEQYF
cdr3_nt: TGCGCCAGCAGCTTGGACAACGAGCAGTACTTC